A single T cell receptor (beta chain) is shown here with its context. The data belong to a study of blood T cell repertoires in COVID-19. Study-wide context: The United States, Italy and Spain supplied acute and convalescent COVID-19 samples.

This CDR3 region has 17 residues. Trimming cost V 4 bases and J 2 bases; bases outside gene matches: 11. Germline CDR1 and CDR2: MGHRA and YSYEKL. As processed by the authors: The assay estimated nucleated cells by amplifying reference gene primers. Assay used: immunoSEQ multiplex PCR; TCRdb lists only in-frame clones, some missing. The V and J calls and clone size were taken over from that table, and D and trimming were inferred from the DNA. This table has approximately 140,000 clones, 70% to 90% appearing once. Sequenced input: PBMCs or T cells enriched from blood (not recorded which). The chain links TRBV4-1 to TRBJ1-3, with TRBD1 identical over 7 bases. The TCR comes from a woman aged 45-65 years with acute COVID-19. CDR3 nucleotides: TGCGCCAGCAGCCTTACACGACAGGGAGGCACTGGAAACACCATATATTTT. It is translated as CASSLTRQGGTGNTIYF.